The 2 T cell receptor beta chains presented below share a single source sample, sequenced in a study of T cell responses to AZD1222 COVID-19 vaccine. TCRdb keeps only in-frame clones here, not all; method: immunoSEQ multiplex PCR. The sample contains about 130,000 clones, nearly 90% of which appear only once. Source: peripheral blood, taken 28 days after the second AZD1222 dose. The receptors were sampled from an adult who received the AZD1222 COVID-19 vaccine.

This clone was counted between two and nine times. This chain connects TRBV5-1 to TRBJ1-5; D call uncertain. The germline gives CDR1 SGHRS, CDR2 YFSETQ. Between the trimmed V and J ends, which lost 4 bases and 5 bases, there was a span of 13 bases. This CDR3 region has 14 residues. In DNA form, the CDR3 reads TGCGCCAGCAGCCCGGAGCCGGAGGATCAGCCCCAGCATTTT. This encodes CASSPEPEDQPQHF.

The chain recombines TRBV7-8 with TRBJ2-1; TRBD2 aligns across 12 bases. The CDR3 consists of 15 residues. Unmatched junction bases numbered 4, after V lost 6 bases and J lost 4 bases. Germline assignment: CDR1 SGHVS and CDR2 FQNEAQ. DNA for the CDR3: TGTGCCAGCAGACGAGGACTAGCGGGATACAATGAGCAGTTCTTC. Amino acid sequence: CASRRGLAGYNEQFF.